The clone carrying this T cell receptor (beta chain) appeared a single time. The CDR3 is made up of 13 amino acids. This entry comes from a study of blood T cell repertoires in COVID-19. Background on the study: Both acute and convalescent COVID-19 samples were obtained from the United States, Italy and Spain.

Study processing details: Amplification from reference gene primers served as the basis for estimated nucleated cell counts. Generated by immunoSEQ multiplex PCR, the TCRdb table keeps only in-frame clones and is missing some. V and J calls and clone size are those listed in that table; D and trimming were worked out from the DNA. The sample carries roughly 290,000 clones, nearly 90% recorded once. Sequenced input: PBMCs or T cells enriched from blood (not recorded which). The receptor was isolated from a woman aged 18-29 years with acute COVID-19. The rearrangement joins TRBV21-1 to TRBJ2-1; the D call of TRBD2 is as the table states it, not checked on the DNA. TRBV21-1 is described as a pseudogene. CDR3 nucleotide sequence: TGTGCCAGCAGCACCAGAGGGGGGGATGAGCAGTTCTTC. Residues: CASSTRGGDEQFF.